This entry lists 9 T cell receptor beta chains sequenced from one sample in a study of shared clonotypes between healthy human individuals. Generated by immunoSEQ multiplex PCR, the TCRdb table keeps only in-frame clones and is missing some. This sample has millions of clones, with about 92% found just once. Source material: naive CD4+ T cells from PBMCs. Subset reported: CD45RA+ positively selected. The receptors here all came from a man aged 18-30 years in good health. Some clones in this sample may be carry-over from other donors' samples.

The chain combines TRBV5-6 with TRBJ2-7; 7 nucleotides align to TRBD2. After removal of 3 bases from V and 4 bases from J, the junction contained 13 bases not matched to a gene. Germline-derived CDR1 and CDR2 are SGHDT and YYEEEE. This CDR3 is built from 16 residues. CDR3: CASSSTAWREYYEQYF. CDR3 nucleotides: TGTGCCAGCAGCTCCACCGCTTGGCGGGAGTATTACGAGCAGTACTTC.

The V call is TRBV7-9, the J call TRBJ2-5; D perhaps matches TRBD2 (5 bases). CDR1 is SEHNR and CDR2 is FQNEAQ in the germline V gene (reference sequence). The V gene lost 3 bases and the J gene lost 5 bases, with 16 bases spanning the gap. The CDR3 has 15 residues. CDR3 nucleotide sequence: TGTGCCAGCAGCTTTGGATTATCAGGCGGGGAGACCCAGTACTTC. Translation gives CASSFGLSGGETQYF.

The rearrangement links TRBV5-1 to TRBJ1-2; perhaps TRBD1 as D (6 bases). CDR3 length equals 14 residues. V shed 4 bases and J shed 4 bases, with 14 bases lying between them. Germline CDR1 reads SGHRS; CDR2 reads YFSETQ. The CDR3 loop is CASSVGGTPYGYTF. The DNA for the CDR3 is TGCGCCAGCAGCGTCGGAGGGACACCCTATGGCTACACCTTC.

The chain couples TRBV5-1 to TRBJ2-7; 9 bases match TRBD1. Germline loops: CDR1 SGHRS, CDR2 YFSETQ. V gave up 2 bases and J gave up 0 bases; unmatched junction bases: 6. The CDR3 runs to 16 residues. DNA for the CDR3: TGCGCCAGCAGCTTTGACCCGACAGGGGGCTCCTACGAGCAGTACTTC. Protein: CASSFDPTGGSYEQYF.

CDR3 amino acids: CASSPGGLTDTQYF. CDR3 nucleotides: TGTGCCAGCAGCCCCGGGGGGCTCACAGATACGCAGTATTTT. V usage is TRBV11-3 and J usage is TRBJ2-3; maybe TRBD2 (7 bases). The CDR3 is 14 amino acids. The germline V gene has CDR1 SGHNT and CDR2 YENEEA. Trimming removed 5 bases at V and 2 bases at J, with 11 bases between. Full variable domain (outside the CDR3, taken from reference TRBV11-3 and TRBJ2-3): EAGVVQSPRYKIIEKKQPVAFWCNPISGHNTLYWYLQNLGQGPELLIRYENEEAVDDSQLPKDRFSAERLKGVDSTLKIQPAELGDSAVYLCASSPGGLTDTQYFGPGTRLTVL.

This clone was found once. CDR3 loop: CASSFGLAIYNEQFF. DNA for the CDR3: TGTGCCAGCAGCTTTGGACTAGCGATTTACAATGAGCAGTTCTTC. This sequence joins TRBV5-6 and TRBJ2-1, with 9 bases that match TRBD2. Trimming cost V 2 bases and J 4 bases; bases outside gene matches: 4. CDR3 length equals 15 residues. The V gene's germline CDR1 is SGHDT and CDR2 YYEEEE.

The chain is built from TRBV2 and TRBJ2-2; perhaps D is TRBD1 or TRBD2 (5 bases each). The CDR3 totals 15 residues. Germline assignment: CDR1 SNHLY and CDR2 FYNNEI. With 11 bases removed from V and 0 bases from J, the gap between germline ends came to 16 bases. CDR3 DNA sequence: TGTGCCTGTAAACCCCGGGGCGCGAACACCGGGGAGCTGTTTTTT. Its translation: CACKPRGANTGELFF.

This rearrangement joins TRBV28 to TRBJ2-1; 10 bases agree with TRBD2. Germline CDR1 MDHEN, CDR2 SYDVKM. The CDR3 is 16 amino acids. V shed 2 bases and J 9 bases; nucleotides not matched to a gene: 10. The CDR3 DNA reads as TGTGCCAGCAGTTTAGAGTTTAGCGGGAGGCTCGGTGAGCAGTTCTTC. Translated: CASSLEFSGRLGEQFF.

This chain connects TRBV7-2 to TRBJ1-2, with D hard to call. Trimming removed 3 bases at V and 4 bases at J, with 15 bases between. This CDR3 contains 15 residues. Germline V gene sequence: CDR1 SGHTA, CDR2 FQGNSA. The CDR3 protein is CASSFKGDAFYGYTF. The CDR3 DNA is TGTGCCAGCAGCTTTAAAGGAGACGCCTTCTATGGCTACACCTTC.